The 22 T cell receptor beta chains below were found in one sample sequenced in a study of T cell changes during pregnancy in multiple sclerosis. TCRdb keeps only in-frame clones here, not all; method: immunoSEQ multiplex PCR. The sample includes tens of thousands of clones, over 85% of them seen just once. The specimen comprised CD8+ T cells from peripheral blood mononuclear cells, sampled after pregnancy. Every receptor here comes from a female donor with multiple sclerosis, enrolled in a pregnancy study.

The sample holds one count of this clone. The J gene is TRBJ2-7, the V gene TRBV7-9; 9 positions agree with TRBD1. CDR1 and CDR2 from the germline V gene are SEHNR and FQNEAQ (reference sequence). The CDR3 is 13 residues long. The J segment lost 4 bases and the V segment lost 5 bases, leaving 3 bases of the junction unmatched. In nucleotides, the CDR3 is TGTGCCAGCAGCCCCGGACAGGGGTACGAGCAGTACTTC. It specifies CASSPGQGYEQYF.

The rearrangement links TRBV6-1 to TRBJ2-7; 10 bases are shared with TRBD1. Germline CDR1 and CDR2: MNHNS and SASEGT. The CDR3 is 13 amino acids. With V trimmed by 7 bases and J by 4 bases, 4 bases remained unmatched. The CDR3 here is CASTPDRGYEQYF. CDR3 nucleotides: TGTGCCAGCACCCCGGACAGGGGGTACGAGCAGTACTTC.

This clone was recorded once. The J gene is TRBJ2-1, the V gene TRBV9, with D unresolved. Trimming took off 0 bases at V and 6 bases at J, with 4 bases between the two ends. The CDR3 consists of 12 residues. CDR1 is SGDLS, CDR2 YYNGEE, per germline. CDR3 DNA sequence: TGTGCCAGCAGCGTAGGCAGCAATGAGCAGTTCTTC. Translated, it gives CASSVGSNEQFF.

The chain uses TRBV2 and TRBJ2-1, with 7 positions matching TRBD2. The CDR3 is 14 amino acids. Germline CDR1 SNHLY, CDR2 FYNNEI. V lost 7 bases and J lost 0; bases outside the gene matches: 3. The CDR3 loop reads CASTGGYSYNEQFF. CDR3 coding DNA: TGTGCCAGCACCGGGGGGTACTCCTACAATGAGCAGTTCTTC.

The gene calls are TRBV30 and TRBJ2-3, with TRBD2 identical over 9 bases. CDR1 is GTSNPN and CDR2 is SVGIG in the germline V gene (reference sequence). The V gene end was trimmed by 8 bases and the J gene end by 5 bases; junction bases not matched to a gene: 11. This CDR3 region has 14 residues. The CDR3 is CAGKRLADLDTQYF. The CDR3 region has the DNA TGTGCCGGCAAGCGACTAGCGGACCTAGATACGCAGTATTTT.

This chain joins TRBV27 and TRBJ1-1; a possible D gene is TRBD1 (6 bases). Trimming stripped 1 base from V and 4 bases from J, with 10 bases between. The CDR3 is 14 residues long. Germline lookup yields CDR1 MNHEY and CDR2 SMNVEV (reference sequence). The CDR3 region is CASSLFGGVTEAFF. CDR3 DNA sequence: TGTGCCAGCAGTTTATTTGGGGGCGTCACTGAAGCTTTCTTT.

The V and J genes are TRBV6-5 and TRBJ2-1; tentative D call: TRBD1 (6 bases). In germline, CDR1 is MNHEY, CDR2 SVGAGI. The CDR3 contains 14 residues. V shed 7 bases and J shed 3 bases, with 13 bases lying between them. CDR3 sequence (DNA): TGTGCCAGCATAGGGGGTATAGGCTACAATGAGCAGTTCTTC. Translating gives CASIGGIGYNEQFF.

The rearrangement links TRBV5-4 to TRBJ2-1; a weak D match, TRBD2 (6 bases). V lost 0 bases to trimming and J lost 0 bases, with 7 bases between them. Germline CDR1 and CDR2: SGHNT and YYREEE (reference sequence). CDR3 length: 15 amino acids. The CDR3 reads CASSLETSSYNEQFF. CDR3 sequence (DNA): TGTGCCAGCAGCTTGGAGACTAGCTCCTACAATGAGCAGTTCTTC.

The chain uses TRBV27 and TRBJ2-3; D may be TRBD2 (6 bases). This CDR3 comprises 16 residues. Germline CDR1 reads MNHEY; CDR2 reads SMNVEV (reference sequence). Trimming left V 2 bases short and J 2 bases short, with 14 bases between. The CDR3 loop reads CASSLISAGTTDTQYF. The CDR3 coding sequence is TGTGCCAGCAGTTTAATTTCGGCGGGGACCACAGATACGCAGTATTTT.

The genes are TRBV9 and TRBJ2-7; 7 bases match TRBD2. There are 15 residues in the CDR3. Germline-derived CDR1 and CDR2 are SGDLS and YYNGEE. V was pared by 0 bases and J by 3 bases, with 6 bases of the junction left unmatched. The chain's CDR3 is CASSVGGGNLYEQYF. The CDR3 DNA reads TGTGCCAGCAGCGTAGGCGGGGGAAACCTCTACGAGCAGTACTTC.

The chain joins TRBV9 to TRBJ2-6; D is unclear. The V end was cut by 0 bases, the J end by 4 bases, with 8 bases between. The CDR3 is 15 amino acids. Germline V gives CDR1 SGDLS, CDR2 YYNGEE. CDR3 nucleotides: TGTGCCAGCAGCGTAGACTCACTGGGGGCCAACGTCCTGACTTTC. It codes for CASSVDSLGANVLTF.

The chain has TRBV5-1 and TRBJ2-3, with 8 bases aligning to TRBD2. The CDR3 extends over 18 amino acids. V was pared by 8 bases and J by 2 bases, with 19 bases of the junction left unmatched. Germline CDR1 SGHRS, CDR2 YFSETQ. CDR3 sequence: CASTEFGLAAGATDTQYF. DNA of the CDR3: TGCGCCAGTACCGAGTTCGGGCTGGCAGCGGGAGCCACAGATACGCAGTATTTT.

The chain links TRBV14 to TRBJ2-2, with 7 nucleotides matching TRBD2. Unmatched junction bases numbered 12, after V lost 6 bases and J lost 2 bases. This CDR3 region has 17 residues. Looked up from germline, CDR1 is SGHDN and CDR2 is FVKESK. CDR3 protein: CASRPSGGRANTGELFF. CDR3 nucleotide sequence: TGTGCCAGCAGGCCTTCGGGGGGACGAGCCAACACCGGGGAGCTGTTTTTT.

The chain joins TRBV5-4 to TRBJ1-1; TRBD1 aligns across 8 bases. The junction had 5 bases not matched to a gene; V was cut back by 3 bases and J by 1 base. There are 15 residues in the CDR3. The V gene's germline CDR1 is SGHNT and CDR2 YYREEE (reference sequence). Here the CDR3 DNA reads TGTGCCAGCAGCTACCCGGACAGGGCGAACACTGAAGCTTTCTTT. Translated, it gives CASSYPDRANTEAFF.

Details on this clone: This specimen includes other DNA sequences encoding the same CDR3. The chain combines TRBV19 with TRBJ1-5; no clear D gene. This CDR3 spans 13 amino acids. Germline values: CDR1 LNHDA, CDR2 SQIVND (reference sequence). The ends were cut back, 2 bases at V and 4 bases at J, with 6 bases in the middle. The CDR3 coding sequence is TGTGCCAGTAGTATAACGGGGAATCAGCCCCAGCATTTT. Its translation: CASSITGNQPQHF.

J is TRBJ1-4 and V is TRBV9; weak D call: TRBD1 (6 bases). Trimming pared 7 bases from V and 0 bases from J, leaving 10 bases between. CDR1 is SGDLS, CDR2 YYNGEE, per germline. This CDR3 region has 14 residues. The CDR3 region is CASGGGSTNEKLFF. For the CDR3, the DNA is TGTGCCAGCGGGGGCGGCTCAACTAATGAAAAACTGTTTTTT.

V and J are TRBV5-5 and TRBJ2-7, with D perhaps TRBD2 (6 bases). The V gene lost 0 bases and the J gene lost 5 bases, with 6 bases spanning the gap. CDR1 SGHKS and CDR2 YYEKEE come from the germline V gene (reference sequence). The CDR3 runs to 12 residues. The CDR3 is CASSLGGDEQYF. The CDR3 DNA reads TGTGCCAGCAGCTTGGGGGGGGACGAGCAGTACTTC.

The chain has TRBV25-1 and TRBJ2-5; 7 bases line up with TRBD2. The J call may be wrong; the DNA end is better matched by TRBJ2-7. This CDR3 region has 16 residues. The V gene's germline CDR1 is MGHDK and CDR2 SYGVNS. CDR3 in amino acids: CASSHRSGGRLAEQYF. In DNA form, the CDR3 reads TGTGCCAGCAGTCACCGATCGGGAGGACGTTTGGCCGAGCAGTACTTC.

The rearrangement links TRBV5-3 to TRBJ1-2; the D gene is possibly TRBD1 (5 bases). TRBV5-3 is an ORF; its function is uncertain. Trimming removed 3 bases at V and 4 bases at J, with 16 bases between. The CDR3 has 15 residues. CDR3 amino acids: CARSSGQGRIYGYTF. DNA of the CDR3: TGTGCCAGAAGCTCTGGGCAGGGTCGGATCTATGGCTACACCTTC.

The chain joins TRBV27 to TRBJ1-3; maybe TRBD1 (5 bases). Trimming pared 4 bases from V and 2 bases from J, leaving 9 bases between. Germline V lookup: CDR1 MNHEY, CDR2 SMNVEV (reference sequence). This CDR3 spans 14 amino acids. The CDR3 nucleotides read TGTGCCAGCAGTTCCTGGGGGGCTGGAAACACCATATATTTT. Its translation is CASSSWGAGNTIYF.

The chain couples TRBV7-2 to TRBJ2-4; D is perhaps TRBD2 (6 bases). The germline V gene has CDR1 SGHTA and CDR2 FQGNSA. This CDR3 is 14 amino acids long. The V end was cut by 6 bases, the J end by 7 bases, with 16 bases between. As DNA, the CDR3 is TGTGCCAGCAGGAGGGGACGGGGGAATAACATTCAGTACTTC. Translated: CASRRGRGNNIQYF.

The V call is TRBV19, the J call TRBJ1-2, with 10 bases fitting TRBD1. The V gene's germline CDR1 is LNHDA and CDR2 SQIVND (reference sequence). This CDR3 is 14 amino acids long. J lost 4 bases, V lost 5 bases, and 4 bases had no gene match. The DNA for the CDR3 is TGTGCCAGTAGTCCGACAGGGGGCCTCTATGGCTACACCTTC. Translating gives CASSPTGGLYGYTF.